These 11 T cell receptor beta chains share one sample of origin, sequenced in a study of blood T cell repertoires in COVID-19. The assay was immunoSEQ multiplex PCR, and TCRdb's table has in-frame clones only and misses some. The sample includes under 75,000 clones, around four fifths of them seen just once. Sequenced material: peripheral blood. These receptors all come from a human donor in a cohort sampled during active COVID-19.

The chain recombines TRBV18 with TRBJ1-1; D uncertain. The CDR3 extends over 13 amino acids. V was shortened by 3 bases and J by 1 base, with 6 bases between the two germline ends. From germline, CDR1 is KGHSH and CDR2 LQKENI. This CDR3 is CASSPNTNTEAFF. The CDR3 DNA reads TGTGCCAGCTCACCGAACACGAACACTGAAGCTTTCTTT.

CDR3 in DNA: TGTGCCAGTAGTACGACAGGCTCCTACGAGCAGTACTTC. This gives the protein CASSTTGSYEQYF. This rearrangement joins TRBV19 to TRBJ2-7, with D possibly being TRBD1 (6 bases). In germline, CDR1 is LNHDA, CDR2 SQIVND (reference sequence). This CDR3 is built from 13 residues. The V end lost 4 bases, the J end lost 0 bases, and 7 bases lay between the germline ends.

This clone occurred a few times. V and J are TRBV5-1 and TRBJ1-1; a possible D gene is TRBD1 (6 bases). Trimming stripped 2 bases from V and 1 base from J, with 9 bases between. The germline V gene has CDR1 SGHRS and CDR2 YFSETQ. The CDR3 loop spans 14 amino acids. CDR3 protein: CASSFRGENTEAFF. The CDR3 bases are TGCGCCAGCAGCTTCAGGGGCGAGAACACTGAAGCTTTCTTT.

The J gene is TRBJ2-5, the V gene TRBV21-1; the DNA was not compared with TRBD1, the D call given in the table. TRBV21-1 represents a pseudogene. This CDR3 comprises 17 residues. The CDR3 sequence: CASSKVETGTDKETQYF. The CDR3 DNA sequence: TGTGCCAGCAGCAAAGTGGAAACCGGGACAGACAAAGAGACCCAGTACTTC.

The V gene is TRBV4-1, the J gene TRBJ2-1; 7 nucleotides match TRBD2. Trimming took 4 bases from V and 0 from J; bases not matched to a gene: 6. The CDR3 has 16 residues. Germline loops: CDR1 MGHRA, CDR2 YSYEKL. Here the CDR3 DNA reads TGCGCCAGCAGCCTTAGCGGGCTTTTCTCCTACAATGAGCAGTTCTTC. This encodes CASSLSGLFSYNEQFF.

The genes are TRBV5-1 and TRBJ1-2; D gene unclear. The CDR3 consists of 12 residues. Germline CDR1 and CDR2: SGHRS and YFSETQ. V gave up 0 bases and J gave up 8 bases, with 8 bases separating them. Here the CDR3 reads CASSLEGRGYTF. For the CDR3, the DNA is TGCGCCAGCAGCTTGGAAGGGAGAGGCTACACCTTC.

A single count supports this clone. This chain uses TRBV7-2 with TRBJ2-5, with D maybe TRBD2 (6 bases). The germline CDR1 and CDR2 sequences are SGHTA and FQGNSA. Trimming pared 5 bases from V and 6 bases from J, leaving 10 bases between. The CDR3 has 12 residues. The CDR3 reads CASSRDWKTQYF. The CDR3 bases are TGTGCCAGCAGCCGGGACTGGAAGACCCAGTACTTC.

This chain uses TRBV18 with TRBJ2-1; 11 bases line up with TRBD1. After removal of 6 bases from V and 6 bases from J, the junction contained 7 bases not matched to a gene. The germline V gene encodes CDR1 KGHSH and CDR2 LQKENI. The CDR3 loop spans 15 amino acids. In DNA form, the CDR3 reads TGTGCCAGCTCTCCCCGGGACAGGGGGGGCAATGAGCAGTTCTTC. Translated: CASSPRDRGGNEQFF. Filled out from reference TRBV18 and TRBJ2-1, the complete variable domain reads NAGVMQNPRHLVRRRGQEARLRCSPMKGHSHVYWYRQLPEEGLKFMVYLQKENIIDESGMPKERFSAEFPKEGPSILRIQQVVRGDSAAYFCASSPRDRGGNEQFFGPGTRLTVL.

This chain joins TRBV5-1 and TRBJ2-1; 7 positions agree with TRBD1. V lost 4 bases and J lost 9; bases outside the gene matches: 13. CDR1 is SGHRS and CDR2 is YFSETQ in the germline V gene. The CDR3 is 15 residues long. The CDR3 here is CASSPGTTPGGEQFF. CDR3 nucleotide sequence: TGCGCCAGCAGCCCCGGGACAACCCCAGGGGGTGAGCAGTTCTTC. The full variable domain, with the rest looked up from reference TRBV5-1 and TRBJ2-1, is KAGVTQTPRYLIKTRGQQVTLSCSPISGHRSVSWYQQTPGQGLQFLFEYFSETQRNKGNFPGRFSGRQFSNSRSEMNVSTLELGDSALYLCASSPGTTPGGEQFFGPGTRLTVL.

This chain connects TRBV6-5 to TRBJ1-3; 7 bases line up with TRBD1. V lost 8 bases, J lost 0 bases, and 7 bases stayed unmatched. This CDR3 is 15 amino acids long. CDR1 and CDR2 (germline): MNHEY, SVGAGI. The CDR3 nucleotides are TGTGCCAGCCGACAGGGCTCGAGCTCTGGAAACACCATATATTTT. This translates into CASRQGSSSGNTIYF.

The V and J genes are TRBV12-5 and TRBJ1-4; TRBD1 might be the D (6 bases). The germline V gene has CDR1 LGHNT and CDR2 FRNRAP. This CDR3 has 16 residues. Trimming left V 2 bases short and J 3 bases short, with 13 bases between. The CDR3 region is CASGLQRTASNEKLFF. CDR3 in DNA: TGTGCTAGTGGTTTGCAACGGACAGCCTCTAATGAAAAACTGTTTTTT. Combining the CDR3 with reference TRBV12-5 and TRBJ1-4 gives the whole variable domain DARVTQTPRHKVTEMGQEVTMRCQPILGHNTVFWYRQTMMQGLELLAYFRNRAPLDDSGMPKDRFSAEMPDATLATLKIQPSEPRDSAVYFCASGLQRTASNEKLFFGSGTQLSVL.